This T cell receptor (beta chain) was recovered during a study of control samples from healthy donors and cancer patients. The CDR3 spans 18 residues. Germline V gene data show CDR1 as SGHTA and CDR2 as FQGNSA. V trimming: 1 base; J trimming: 5 bases; junction bases outside the gene matches: 14. Profiling relied on immunoSEQ multiplex PCR, and the TCRdb table lists in-frame clones only, not all of them. The data hold about 170,000 clones, with 93% observed a single time. The rearrangement links TRBV7-2 to TRBJ1-1, with 9 nucleotides matching TRBD1. The sample was blood. This receptor was taken from an older woman in good health. This CDR3 reads CASSLVGGQGLGETEAFF. For the CDR3, the DNA is TGTGCCAGCAGCTTAGTAGGAGGACAGGGGCTCGGGGAAACTGAAGCTTTCTTT.